This is a list of T cell receptor beta chains from one sample in a study of T cell repertoires in cytomegalovirus infection. TCRdb reanalysed the reads using MiXCR and keeps one entry per CDR3 protein. The profile covers roughly 640,000 distinct CDR3 sequences, with about 24% appearing a single time and 8% taken by the ten largest. Sequencing used CD8+ T cells from PBMCs. The receptors come from a human donor in good health (CMV status not recorded). Some clones in this sample may be carry-over from other donors' samples. Each CDR3 is given with its conserved first and last residue. Fields, in order: D gene, clone size, J gene, V gene, CDR3 protein, CDR3 DNA. The D gene is left open where the match is weak. For some rows the clone size is stated as once, few or many, or as a class when expanded; others skip it.

>.|.|TRBJ2-4|TRBV20-1
CSAFESGSKNIQYF
TGCAGTGCTTTCGAATCAGGGTCCAAAAACATTCAGTACTTC
>TRBD1|many|TRBJ1-1|TRBV7-9
CASRPGQGDTEAFF
TGTGCCAGCAGACCGGGACAGGGAGACACTGAAGCTTTCTTT
>.|.|TRBJ2-1|TRBV28
CASSQTRVLSYNEQFF
TGTGCCAGCAGTCAGACCAGGGTCCTCTCCTACAATGAGCAGTTCTTC
>.|many|TRBJ2-3|TRBV5-5
CASSWRQGGDTQYF
TGTGCCAGCAGCTGGAGACAGGGAGGAGATACGCAGTATTTT
>.|.|TRBJ1-5|TRBV20-1
CSASPRVSGQPQHF
TGCAGTGCTAGCCCCAGGGTATCAGGACAGCCCCAGCATTTT
>.|many|TRBJ1-2|TRBV7-2
CASSSYPHGAGRTNYGYTF
TGTGCCAGCAGCTCTTATCCACATGGGGCAGGAAGGACAAACTATGGCTACACCTTC
>TRBD1|many|TRBJ1-2|TRBV7-2
CASSLDMTGLGYTF
TGTGCCAGCAGCTTAGATATGACAGGGCTTGGCTACACCTTC
>.|many|TRBJ1-2|TRBV12-3/TRBV12-4
CASSFGGGEGYTF
TGTGCCAGCAGTTTTGGCGGGGGCGAAGGCTACACCTTC
>TRBD1|.|TRBJ2-3|TRBV20-1
CSAEQGGSMTDTQYF
TGCAGTGCCGAACAGGGGGGAAGTATGACAGATACGCAGTATTTT
>.|.|TRBJ1-2|TRBV19
CASSDRHTGNGYTF
TGTGCCAGTAGCGATCGACATACAGGGAATGGCTACACCTTC
>TRBD2|few|TRBJ2-2|TRBV19
CASSMSWTGGDTGELFF
TGTGCCAGTAGTATGTCTTGGACTGGGGGGGACACCGGGGAGCTGTTTTTT
>.|few|TRBJ1-5|TRBV7-9
CASSQGWAGAQPQHF
TGTGCCAGCAGCCAAGGGTGGGCTGGGGCTCAGCCCCAGCATTTT
>.|few|TRBJ1-2|TRBV25-1
CASSEYYSYNYGYTF
TGTGCCAGCAGTGAATACTATTCGTATAACTATGGCTACACCTTC
>TRBD1|many|TRBJ2-1|TRBV6-2/TRBV6-3
CASSYFGQGGEQFF
TGTGCCAGCAGTTATTTCGGACAGGGCGGGGAGCAGTTCTTC
>.|many|TRBJ1-1|TRBV7-6
CASSLDPDTEAFF
TGTGCCAGCAGCTTAGATCCGGACACTGAAGCTTTCTTT
>TRBD1|few|TRBJ1-1|TRBV20-1
CSAKDRERTEAFF
TGCAGTGCTAAAGACAGGGAAAGAACTGAAGCTTTCTTT
>TRBD1|few|TRBJ1-2|TRBV7-6
CASSSWEGTGDTYGYTF
TGTGCCAGCAGCTCTTGGGAGGGGACAGGGGATACCTATGGCTACACCTTC
>TRBD2|.|TRBJ2-1|TRBV29-1
CSVEDRASGDYEQFF
TGCAGCGTTGAAGATCGAGCTAGCGGGGACTATGAGCAGTTCTTC
>.|.|TRBJ2-3|TRBV7-6
CASSLRNTVTSTDTQYF
TGTGCCAGCAGCCTCCGCAATACAGTAACGAGCACAGATACGCAGTATTTT
>.|many|TRBJ2-5|TRBV2
CASSEGASGETQYF
TGTGCCAGCAGTGAAGGGGCCTCTGGGGAGACCCAGTACTTC
>TRBD1|.|TRBJ1-1|TRBV5-3
CASSWTGVRMNTEAFF
TGTGCCAGCAGCTGGACAGGGGTGAGGATGAACACTGAAGCTTTCTTT
>TRBD1|.|TRBJ1-2|TRBV27
CASSFSSPGTVANYGYTF
TGTGCCAGCAGTTTCTCTAGTCCCGGGACAGTAGCTAACTATGGCTACACCTTC
>.|few|TRBJ1-5|TRBV6-2/TRBV6-3
CASNLFASNQPQHF
TGTGCCAGCAACCTCTTCGCTTCCAATCAGCCCCAGCATTTT
>.|.|TRBJ1-2|TRBV27
CASSSSQGVIGYTF
TGTGCCAGCAGTTCCAGTCAGGGCGTGATCGGCTACACCTTC
>.|few|TRBJ1-1|TRBV28
CASSLSRGARTEAFF
TGTGCCAGCAGTTTATCTAGGGGGGCGAGGACTGAAGCTTTCTTT
>.|many|TRBJ2-1|TRBV7-9
CASRLEGAAYNEQFF
TGTGCCAGCAGGTTGGAAGGGGCGGCGTACAATGAGCAGTTCTTC
>TRBD1|few|TRBJ2-6|TRBV19
CASSMGTGWANVLTF
TGTGCCAGTAGTATGGGGACAGGCTGGGCCAACGTCCTGACTTTC
>.|.|TRBJ2-1|TRBV27
CASSLSRGDEQFF
TGTGCCAGCAGTTTATCGAGGGGCGATGAGCAGTTCTTC
>.|many|TRBJ1-1|TRBV7-2
CASSWWGGNTEAFF
TGTGCCAGCAGCTGGTGGGGGGGGAACACTGAAGCTTTCTTT
>.|few|TRBJ2-7|TRBV2
CASSELDEQYF
TGTGCCAGCAGTGAATTGGACGAGCAGTACTTC
>TRBD1|many|TRBJ1-2|TRBV7-2
CASRPDRGGYTF
TGTGCCAGCAGACCTGACAGGGGCGGCTACACCTTC
>.|.|TRBJ2-1|TRBV28
CASSLFSRERDEQFF
TGTGCCAGCAGTTTATTTTCCCGAGAGAGGGATGAGCAGTTCTTC
>TRBD1|many|TRBJ2-1|TRBV7-6
CASRPGQGDSYNEQFF
TGTGCCAGCAGACCGGGACAGGGGGATTCCTACAATGAGCAGTTCTTC
>TRBD1|.|TRBJ1-5|TRBV20-1
CSATDRGNQPQHF
TGCAGTGCTACCGACAGGGGTAATCAGCCCCAGCATTTT
>.|.|TRBJ2-1|TRBV25-1
CASSELEGGRYNEQFF
TGTGCCAGCAGTGAATTAGAGGGGGGAAGATACAATGAGCAGTTCTTC
>.|.|TRBJ2-2|TRBV10-3
CAISEGTTNTGELFF
TGTGCCATCAGTGAGGGGACAACGAACACCGGGGAGCTGTTTTTT
>.|many|TRBJ1-1|TRBV7-9
CATTVRETEAFF
TGTGCCACAACAGTGAGGGAGACTGAAGCTTTCTTT
>.|many|TRBJ2-3|TRBV27
CASSFSEGFTDTQYF
TGTGCCAGCAGTTTCTCCGAGGGTTTCACAGATACGCAGTATTTT
>TRBD1|few|TRBJ2-3|TRBV12-3/TRBV12-4
CASSPGTGGVLYTQYF
TGTGCCAGCAGTCCTGGGACAGGGGGCGTGCTGTATACGCAGTATTTT
>.|few|TRBJ1-1|TRBV2
CASTTKAFF
TGTGCCAGCACCACCAAAGCTTTCTTT
>TRBD2|many|TRBJ2-7|TRBV7-2
CASSLASGGTYEQYF
TGTGCCAGCAGCTTAGCTAGCGGGGGGACCTACGAGCAGTACTTC
>.|.|TRBJ1-2|TRBV20-1
CSAPPGNGYTF
TGCAGTGCTCCCCCCGGGAATGGCTACACCTTC
>TRBD2|.|TRBJ2-3|TRBV29-1
CSVEGLAGNTDTQYF
TGCAGCGTCGAAGGACTAGCGGGGAACACAGATACGCAGTATTTT
>.|.|TRBJ1-2|TRBV6-2/TRBV6-3
CASSYAGAGGYTF
TGTGCCAGCAGTTACGCGGGGGCGGGAGGCTACACCTTC
>.|.|TRBJ1-4|TRBV2
CASRYRDEKLFF
TGTGCCAGCAGATACAGGGATGAAAAACTGTTTTTT
>TRBD2|many|TRBJ2-5|TRBV6-1
CASSGLAGGETQYF
TGTGCCAGCAGTGGACTAGCGGGGGGAGAGACCCAGTACTTC
>.|.|TRBJ2-2|TRBV7-9
CASSYTGFAGELFF
TGTGCCAGCAGCTATACTGGGTTCGCCGGGGAGCTGTTTTTT
>.|few|TRBJ2-1|TRBV13
CASSPGVDSSYNEQFF
TGTGCCAGCAGCCCGGGTGTCGACAGCTCCTACAATGAGCAGTTCTTC